This TCR beta chain was found in a study of cytotoxic CD8 clonotypes in ibrutinib-treated CLL. Looking at the study overall: Timing of response sample collection was a median roughly twelve months after treatment start, with a range of 6 to 36. Averaging across samples gave roughly 260,000 productive templates and around 90,000 productive rearrangements.

Germline V lookup: CDR1 KGHSY, CDR2 FQNENV. Deletions cut 4 bases from V and 9 bases from J, with 10 bases between. There are 12 residues in the CDR3. This clone was detected once. Assay used: immunoSEQ multiplex PCR; TCRdb lists only in-frame clones, some missing. The profile shows 150,000 to 200,000 clones, approximately 80% of them singletons. The sequence came from a human donor with chronic lymphocytic leukemia. Sequences were derived from PBMCs, sampled after 12 months of ibrutinib treatment. The rearrangement joins TRBV16 to TRBJ2-1; no clear D. The CDR3 DNA reads TGTGCCAGCAGCCCCAACACCGCTGAGCAGTTCTTC. Protein: CASSPNTAEQFF.